The 31 T cell receptor beta chains below come from one sample, sequenced in a study of T cells in narcolepsy. The protocol was immunoSEQ multiplex PCR, while the TCRdb copy is restricted to in-frame clones and leaves out a portion. The sample contains 25,000 to 35,000 clones, 83% of which appear only once. Specimen: memory (CD45RA-) CD4+ T cells from blood. These receptors came from a human donor in good health.

This chain joins TRBV5-8 and TRBJ2-1; 10 nucleotides line up with TRBD2. CDR3 length equals 17 residues. Trimming cost V 4 bases and J 2 bases; bases outside gene matches: 9. CDR1 is SGHTS, CDR2 YDEGEE, per germline. The CDR3 DNA reads TGTGCCAGCAGCATCCAAAAAACTAGCGGGGCCTACAATGAGCAGTTCTTC. This encodes CASSIQKTSGAYNEQFF.

CDR3 sequence (DNA): TGCGCCAGCAGCCAGAGCTCTGGGGCCAACGTCCTGACTTTC. It translates to CASSQSSGANVLTF. The chain has TRBV4-1 and TRBJ2-6, with D uncertain. With 3 bases removed from V and 0 bases from J, the gap between germline ends came to 3 bases. Germline lookup yields CDR1 MGHRA and CDR2 YSYEKL. The CDR3 is 14 amino acids.

The chain is built from TRBV5-8 and TRBJ2-7; D may be TRBD1 or TRBD2 (5 bases each). This CDR3 has 16 amino acids. The V end lost 4 bases, the J end lost 0 bases, and 17 bases lay between the germline ends. Germline assignment: CDR1 SGHTS and CDR2 YDEGEE. DNA of the CDR3: TGTGCCAGCAGCAGTTACCGGGGCCCTAGCTCCTACGAGCAGTACTTC. Translation gives CASSSYRGPSSYEQYF.

This rearrangement joins TRBV19 to TRBJ2-3, with no clear D. In germline, CDR1 is LNHDA, CDR2 SQIVND (reference sequence). Trimming left V 5 bases short and J 4 bases short, with 13 bases between. The CDR3 covers 14 residues. Here the CDR3 reads CASSLHLAADTQYF. CDR3 bases: TGTGCCAGTAGTCTGCATTTGGCGGCAGATACGCAGTATTTT. Full variable domain (outside the CDR3, taken from reference TRBV19 and TRBJ2-3): DGGITQSPKYLFRKEGQNVTLSCEQNLNHDAMYWYRQDPGQGLRLIYYSQIVNDFQKGDIAEGYSVSREKKESFPLTVTSAQKNPTAFYLCASSLHLAADTQYFGPGTRLTVL.

The chain uses TRBV28 and TRBJ2-2; 11 bases are shared with TRBD2. Germline assignment: CDR1 MDHEN and CDR2 SYDVKM. This CDR3 region has 16 residues. Trimming removed 5 bases from V and 5 bases from J; junction bases left unmatched: 7. Here the CDR3 reads CASSRTSGGRTGELFF. In nucleotides, the CDR3 is TGTGCCAGCAGTCGTACTAGCGGGGGACGGACCGGGGAGCTGTTTTTT. Full variable domain (remainder filled in from reference TRBV28 and TRBJ2-2): DVKVTQSSRYLVKRTGEKVFLECVQDMDHENMFWYRQDPGLGLRLIYFSYDVKMKEKGDIPEGYSVSREKKERFSLILESASTNQTSMYLCASSRTSGGRTGELFFGEGSRLTVL.

J is TRBJ1-6 and V is TRBV6-5, with 8 bases lining up with TRBD1. Germline CDR1 MNHEY, CDR2 SVGAGI. The V gene end was trimmed by 4 bases and the J gene end by 8 bases; junction bases not matched to a gene: 10. The CDR3 covers 16 residues. CDR3 DNA sequence: TGTGCCAGCAGTTCCCCGACAGGGGTTAGGGATTCACCCCTCCACTTT. This translates into CASSSPTGVRDSPLHF.

This rearrangement joins TRBV5-1 to TRBJ1-2, with 9 bases lining up with TRBD1. The CDR3 covers 16 residues. Germline trimming cut 3 bases from V and 4 bases from J; bases unmatched to any gene: 10. Germline loops: CDR1 SGHRS, CDR2 YFSETQ. In nucleotides, the CDR3 is TGCGCCAGCAGCTCCCCCCCGGGACAGGGTTTCTATGGCTACACCTTC. As protein: CASSSPPGQGFYGYTF.

The genes are TRBV27 and TRBJ1-6; possible D gene TRBD1, 5 bases. CDR1 is MNHEY and CDR2 is SMNVEV in the germline V gene (reference sequence). The CDR3 extends over 13 amino acids. The V and J ends lost 6 bases and 8 bases respectively, with 11 bases between them. CDR3: CASSARDYSPLHF. The CDR3 region has the DNA TGTGCCAGCAGCGCCAGGGACTATTCACCCCTCCACTTT.

The chain links TRBV7-9 to TRBJ1-1; tentative D call: TRBD1 (5 bases). Looked up from germline, CDR1 is SEHNR and CDR2 is FQNEAQ (reference sequence). V dropped 8 bases and J dropped 3 bases, with 16 bases sitting between them. The length of the CDR3 is 14 residues. CDR3 bases: TGTGCCAGCGGGACTGTAAGAGGGGACACTGAAGCTTTCTTT. Translating it yields CASGTVRGDTEAFF.

This chain links TRBV25-1 with TRBJ1-2; TRBD1 might be the D (5 bases). There are 14 residues in the CDR3. Germline lookup yields CDR1 MGHDK and CDR2 SYGVNS. Trimming left V 4 bases short and J 2 bases short, with 11 bases between. CDR3 bases: TGTGCCAGCAGTGCTGCGGGACGAAACTATGGCTACACCTTC. It translates to CASSAAGRNYGYTF.

This clone was observed once. The V and J genes are TRBV14 and TRBJ2-1; 10 nucleotides agree with TRBD2. After removal of 5 bases from V and 0 bases from J, the junction contained 4 bases not matched to a gene. Germline lookup yields CDR1 SGHDN and CDR2 FVKESK. The CDR3 covers 16 residues. The CDR3 is CASSLRLAGSYNEQFF. The CDR3 DNA is TGTGCCAGCAGCTTGCGACTAGCGGGCTCCTACAATGAGCAGTTCTTC.

The chain links TRBV7-6 to TRBJ1-5; no definite D call. The germline V and J ends were trimmed by 5 bases and 0 bases, with 8 bases remaining between them. The germline V gene has CDR1 SGHVS and CDR2 FNYEAQ. The CDR3 extends over 14 amino acids. The CDR3: CASSPQYSNQPQHF. For the CDR3, the DNA is TGTGCCAGCAGCCCCCAGTATAGCAATCAGCCCCAGCATTTT.

CDR3 sequence (DNA): TGTGCCAGCAGTTTATTTCTAGACAGGGCTTCGTTTAACTATGGCTACACCTTC. It yields the protein CASSLFLDRASFNYGYTF. The chain is built from TRBV28 and TRBJ1-2, with 7 bases that match TRBD1. V was clipped by 1 base and J by 1 base; unmatched bases: 12. The length of the CDR3 is 18 residues. Germline V lookup: CDR1 MDHEN, CDR2 SYDVKM.

This rearrangement joins TRBV5-4 to TRBJ2-4; 10 bases align to TRBD1. V trimming: 3 bases; J trimming: 0 bases; junction bases outside the gene matches: 9. This CDR3 contains 18 residues. Per the germline V gene, CDR1 is SGHNT and CDR2 is YYREEE (reference sequence). CDR3 in amino acids: CASSSGQGRALAKNIQYF. The CDR3 nucleotides are TGTGCCAGCAGCTCGGGACAGGGGAGGGCCTTAGCCAAAAACATTCAGTACTTC.

The chain is built from TRBV7-7 and TRBJ2-3; 10 positions agree with TRBD2. The CDR3 runs to 15 residues. CDR1 and CDR2 from the germline V gene are SSHAT and FNYEAQ (reference sequence). J was trimmed by 5 bases and V by 4 bases; bases with no gene match: 6. The CDR3 region is CASSSSGGARDTQYF. For the CDR3, the DNA is TGTGCCAGCAGCTCCAGCGGGGGGGCCCGAGATACGCAGTATTTT.

The J gene is TRBJ2-3, the V gene TRBV7-2, with unresolved D. The V end was cut by 0 bases, the J end by 3 bases, with 4 bases between. This CDR3 comprises 13 residues. Per germline, CDR1 SGHTA and CDR2 FQGNSA. In DNA, the CDR3 is TGTGCCAGCAGCTTAGCCACTACAGATACGCAGTATTTT. This gives the protein CASSLATTDTQYF.

The chain combines TRBV27 with TRBJ2-1; TRBD1 matches at 10 bases. The junction had 8 bases not matched to a gene; V was cut back by 6 bases and J by 6 bases. This CDR3 has 15 amino acids. Germline CDR1 reads MNHEY; CDR2 reads SMNVEV (reference sequence). CDR3 in DNA: TGTGCCAGCAGGGCCTGGGACAGGGGAGGCAATGAGCAGTTCTTC. Translated: CASRAWDRGGNEQFF.

V gene TRBV6-5 combines with J gene TRBJ1-6; D is unresolved. Trimming shortened V by 4 bases and J by 0 bases, and 10 bases separated the two germline ends. CDR1 is MNHEY, CDR2 SVGAGI, per germline. This CDR3 region has 16 residues. CDR3 in amino acids: CASSSDPSSYNSPLHF. The CDR3 DNA follows: TGTGCCAGCAGTTCAGACCCGAGCTCCTATAATTCACCCCTCCACTTT.

This clone was seen only once. The junction departs from germline at one end; a sequencing error may be responsible. V is TRBV6-6 and J is TRBJ2-3, with 7 bases that match TRBD1. Per the germline V gene, CDR1 is MNHNY and CDR2 is SVGAGI (reference sequence). The CDR3 loop spans 14 amino acids. The CDR3 DNA sequence: TGTGCCAGCAGTTCACCCCAAGGGGGCTACCCTACGGGTTTT. Amino acids: CASSSPQGGYPTGF.

V gene TRBV6-6 combines with J gene TRBJ2-5; weak D call: TRBD1 (6 bases). The ends were cut back, 0 bases at V and 7 bases at J, with 9 bases in the middle. Germline values: CDR1 MNHNY, CDR2 SVGAGI (reference sequence). The CDR3 consists of 13 residues. The DNA for the CDR3 is TGTGCCAGCAGTTACTCGATAGGGGGGACCCAGTACTTC. Its protein is CASSYSIGGTQYF.

This clone was recorded only once. The CDR3 region is CASSPGTLNEQFF. The CDR3 DNA reads TGTGCCAGCAGCCCTGGGACACTCAATGAGCAGTTCTTC. The V gene is TRBV7-7, the J gene TRBJ2-1; D perhaps matches TRBD1 (6 bases). Germline V gene data show CDR1 as SSHAT and CDR2 as FNYEAQ (reference sequence). The CDR3 is 13 residues long. Trimming took 5 bases from V and 6 from J, leaving 11 bases between them.

The J gene is TRBJ2-7, the V gene TRBV11-2; TRBD1 aligns across 8 bases. Per germline, CDR1 SGHAT and CDR2 FQNNGV. The CDR3 has 15 amino acids. Trimming cost V 5 bases and J 6 bases; bases outside gene matches: 12. CDR3: CASSTPRDRPPEQYF. CDR3 sequence (DNA): TGTGCCAGCAGCACCCCTCGGGACAGGCCCCCCGAGCAGTACTTC.

Here the CDR3 reads CASNRISQETQYF. As DNA, the CDR3 is TGTGCCAGCAATAGGATTTCCCAAGAGACCCAGTACTTC. This chain connects TRBV2 to TRBJ2-5; D call uncertain. The CDR3 consists of 13 residues. The germline gives CDR1 SNHLY, CDR2 FYNNEI. V lost 7 bases and J lost 1, with 10 bases in between.

This chain uses TRBV2 with TRBJ2-7; 10 bases are shared with TRBD1. V lost 7 bases, J lost 3 bases, and 12 bases stayed unmatched. Germline V CDR1 and CDR2: SNHLY, FYNNEI. This CDR3 contains 16 residues. The CDR3 nucleotides are TGTGCCAGCACCCCCTACGGGGACAGGGGAGGCTACGAGCAGTACGTC. Translating it yields CASTPYGDRGGYEQYV.

The chain combines TRBV30 with TRBJ1-6; D not certain. Germline assignment: CDR1 GTSNPN and CDR2 SVGIG (reference sequence). The ends were cut back, 1 base at V and 10 bases at J, with 14 bases in the middle. This CDR3 is built from 14 residues. Written as DNA, the CDR3 is TGTGCCTGGAGTGCTGACTGGGTTGGATCACCCCTCCACTTT. It yields the protein CAWSADWVGSPLHF.

This clone was detected only once. The chain combines TRBV2 with TRBJ2-1; D remains ambiguous. Germline V lookup: CDR1 SNHLY, CDR2 FYNNEI. The CDR3 extends over 14 amino acids. V was cut by 5 bases and J by 2 bases, with 10 bases left in between. CDR3 residues: CASSNDRTYNEQFF. As DNA, the CDR3 is TGTGCCAGCAGTAACGACCGAACCTACAATGAGCAGTTCTTC. Together with reference TRBV2 and TRBJ2-1, the CDR3 gives the full variable domain: EPEVTQTPSHQVTQMGQEVILRCVPISNHLYFYWYRQILGQKVEFLVSFYNNEISEKSEIFDDQFSVERPDGSNFTLKIRSTKLEDSAMYFCASSNDRTYNEQFFGPGTRLTVL.

V usage is TRBV10-1 and J usage is TRBJ1-2; the D gene is possibly TRBD1 (6 bases). The CDR3 is 15 amino acids. Germline CDR1 is WNHNN and CDR2 is SYGVQD (reference sequence). V lost 4 bases to trimming and J lost 7 bases, with 19 bases between them. The CDR3, as DNA: TGCGCCAGCAGTGGGGGCGGGTTGCGGGGGGCTGGCTACACCTTC. Amino acids: CASSGGGLRGAGYTF.

A single count supports this clone. CDR3 protein: CASSLSQRRARNQPQHF. The CDR3 DNA follows: TGTGCCAGCAGTTTATCACAGAGGAGGGCCCGCAATCAGCCCCAGCATTTT. This chain joins TRBV28 and TRBJ1-5; D gene uncertain. The CDR3 consists of 17 residues. CDR1 and CDR2 (germline): MDHEN, SYDVKM. The V and J ends lost 1 base and 2 bases respectively, with 15 bases between them. Filled out from reference TRBV28 and TRBJ1-5, the complete variable domain reads DVKVTQSSRYLVKRTGEKVFLECVQDMDHENMFWYRQDPGLGLRLIYFSYDVKMKEKGDIPEGYSVSREKKERFSLILESASTNQTSMYLCASSLSQRRARNQPQHFGDGTRLSIL.

CDR3 residues: CASSLEGSPHNEQFF. The CDR3 coding sequence is TGTGCCAGCAGCTTAGAGGGTAGTCCACACAATGAGCAGTTCTTC. This chain uses TRBV11-3 with TRBJ2-1; D is unresolved. The CDR3 covers 15 residues. CDR1 SGHNT and CDR2 YENEEA come from the germline V gene. Trimming took off 0 bases at V and 5 bases at J, with 11 bases between the two ends.

The table lists this clone with a few counts. The chain combines TRBV19 with TRBJ1-5; D is ambiguous. The length of the CDR3 is 16 residues. The germline V and J ends were trimmed by 3 bases and 1 base, with 13 bases remaining between them. In germline, CDR1 is LNHDA, CDR2 SQIVND (reference sequence). The CDR3 DNA follows: TGTGCCAGTAGTATGATTCGGTTGTTGAGCAATCAGCCCCAGCATTTT. This codes for CASSMIRLLSNQPQHF. Drawing the rest from reference TRBV19 and TRBJ1-5, the complete variable domain is DGGITQSPKYLFRKEGQNVTLSCEQNLNHDAMYWYRQDPGQGLRLIYYSQIVNDFQKGDIAEGYSVSREKKESFPLTVTSAQKNPTAFYLCASSMIRLLSNQPQHFGDGTRLSIL.

Only one count was recorded for this clone. The chain links TRBV19 to TRBJ1-1; possible D gene TRBD1, 5 bases. The CDR3 length is 14 residues. CDR1 and CDR2 (germline): LNHDA, SQIVND (reference sequence). V was clipped by 3 bases and J by 3 bases, with 11 bases between them. The CDR3 protein is CASSIRGFDTEAFF. In DNA form, the CDR3 reads TGTGCCAGTAGTATCCGGGGCTTTGACACTGAAGCTTTCTTT.